The clone carrying this T cell receptor (beta chain) was picked up one time. Germline values: CDR1 SGHTA, CDR2 FQGNSA. The CDR3 is made up of 16 amino acids. V lost 1 base and J lost 1, with 10 bases in between. This sample was included in a study of blood T cell repertoires in COVID-19. Study-wide background: COVID-19 samples from acute and convalescent phases originated in the United States, Italy and Spain. PBMCs, B-cell-depleted T cells, or T cells provided the cDNA or gDNA that made up the material.

In the authors' methods: By means of reference gene primer amplification, nucleated cell counts were estimated. Clones were sequenced by immunoSEQ multiplex PCR, and TCRdb holds only the in-frame ones, with some missing. That table is the source of V, J and clone size, and D and trimming were worked out from the DNA. The sample lists hundreds of thousands of clones, more than 85% occurring once. Two consecutive negative NP/OP PCR tests, clearance, or resolved symptoms defined Cohort 3 recovery. The sequencing input was PBMCs or T cells enriched from blood (not recorded which). The J gene is TRBJ2-2, the V gene TRBV7-2, with a weak D call TRBD2 (6 bases). The sequence derives from a woman aged 50 to 60 who had recovered from COVID-19. For the CDR3, the DNA is TGTGCCAGCAGCTTAGGAGTTAGCGGGAACACCGGGGAGCTGTTTTTT. Translation: CASSLGVSGNTGELFF.